This TCR beta chain was found in a study of Ad26.COV2.S vaccination and SARS-CoV-2 variants. Study-wide background: Into the muscle, Ad26.COV2.S was dosed once or twice, 56 days apart.

Treatment given: around 19 received Ad26.COV2.S at low or high dose, single or two shots; about 5 received placebo; per-sample allocation not given. Vaccine and placebo recipients were sampled on day 63 after the first injection. A note on this clone: What it binds is unknown.

Clones were sequenced by immunoSEQ multiplex PCR, and TCRdb holds only the in-frame ones, with some missing. This table holds about 280,000 clones, around 87% found once. The CDR3 length is 13 residues. Losses at the gene ends were 4 bases for V and 6 bases for J; bases not matched to a gene: 5. Per germline, CDR1 SGHRS and CDR2 YFSETQ. Regarding the study as a whole: The authors reported substantial breadth in spike-specific CD8+ and CD4+ T cell responses after vaccination.

The receptor comes from a person aged 18-65 years who received the Ad26.COV2.S COVID-19 vaccine or a placebo. The chain couples TRBV5-1 to TRBJ1-1; 8 bases match TRBD1. This material consisted of peripheral blood, taken in a trial of Ad26.COV2.S vaccine versus placebo. The CDR3 reads CASSKGQAPEAFF. CDR3 coding DNA: TGCGCCAGCAGCAAGGGACAGGCCCCTGAAGCTTTCTTT.